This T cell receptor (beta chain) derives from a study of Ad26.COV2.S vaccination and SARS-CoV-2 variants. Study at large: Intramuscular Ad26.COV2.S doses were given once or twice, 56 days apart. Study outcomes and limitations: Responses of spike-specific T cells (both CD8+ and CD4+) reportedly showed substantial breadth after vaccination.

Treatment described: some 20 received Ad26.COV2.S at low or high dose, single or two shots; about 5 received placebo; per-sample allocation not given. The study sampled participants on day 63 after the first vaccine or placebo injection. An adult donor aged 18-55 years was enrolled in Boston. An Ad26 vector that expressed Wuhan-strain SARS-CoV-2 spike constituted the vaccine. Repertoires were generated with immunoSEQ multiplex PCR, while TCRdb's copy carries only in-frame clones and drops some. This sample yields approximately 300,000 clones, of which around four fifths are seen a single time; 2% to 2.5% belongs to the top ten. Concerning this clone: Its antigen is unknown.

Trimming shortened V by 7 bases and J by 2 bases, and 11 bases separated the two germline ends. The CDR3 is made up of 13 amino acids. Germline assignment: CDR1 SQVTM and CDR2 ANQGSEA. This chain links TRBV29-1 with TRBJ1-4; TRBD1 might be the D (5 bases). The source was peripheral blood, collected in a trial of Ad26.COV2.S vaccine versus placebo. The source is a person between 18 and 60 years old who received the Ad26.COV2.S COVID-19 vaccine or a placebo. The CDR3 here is CSAPGGTNEKLFF. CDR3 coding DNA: TGCAGCGCCCCCGGGGGTACTAATGAAAAACTGTTTTTT.